These 10 T cell receptor beta chains came from one sample sequenced in a study of blood T cell repertoires in COVID-19. Repertoires were generated with immunoSEQ multiplex PCR, while TCRdb's copy carries only in-frame clones and drops some. The profile shows about 480,000 clones, roughly 90% of them singletons. Sequenced sample: PBMCs or T cells enriched from blood (not recorded which). The source is a woman in her thirties or forties who had recovered from COVID-19.

This chain uses TRBV6-1 with TRBJ2-3, with TRBD1 matching over 9 bases. CDR3 size: 14 residues. Germline V lookup: CDR1 MNHNS, CDR2 SASEGT. The V and J ends lost 6 bases and 6 bases, in that order; junction bases with no gene match: 7. The CDR3 sequence is CASSTGGAWDTQYF. In nucleotides, the CDR3 is TGTGCCAGCAGCACAGGGGGCGCATGGGATACGCAGTATTTT.

The chain employs TRBV29-1 and TRBJ1-3, with a weak D call TRBD1 (5 bases). The CDR3 is 13 residues long. Germline CDR1 reads SQVTM; CDR2 reads ANQGSEA. Deletions cut 5 bases from V and 4 bases from J, with 12 bases between. This CDR3 reads CSVLQGAGNTIYF. CDR3 in DNA: TGCAGCGTTCTTCAAGGGGCAGGAAACACCATATATTTT.

The chain recombines TRBV6-5 with TRBJ1-1; D possibly corresponds to TRBD1 (5 bases). With 2 bases removed from V and 0 bases from J, the gap between germline ends came to 7 bases. Germline V CDR1 and CDR2: MNHEY, SVGAGI. The CDR3 is 14 residues long. The CDR3 region is CASSYQGLNTEAFF. The CDR3, as DNA: TGTGCCAGCAGTTACCAGGGTTTGAACACTGAAGCTTTCTTT.

The gene calls are TRBV11-3 and TRBJ2-5; perhaps TRBD2 as D (6 bases). The CDR3 runs to 15 residues. V was cut by 1 base and J by 4 bases, with 13 bases left in between. The germline CDR1 and CDR2 sequences are SGHNT and YENEEA. CDR3 DNA sequence: TGTGCCAGCAGCTTAGCCGGGACTGGCGCAGAGACCCAGTACTTC. This translates into CASSLAGTGAETQYF.

The chain joins TRBV7-2 to TRBJ2-7; TRBD2 agrees at 9 bases. V gave up 9 bases and J gave up 1 base; unmatched junction bases: 19. Germline assignment: CDR1 SGHTA and CDR2 FQGNSA. There are 18 residues in the CDR3. The CDR3 protein is CASRRGGLAGDFSYEQYF. The CDR3 region has the DNA TGTGCCAGTCGGAGGGGGGGATTAGCGGGAGATTTTTCCTACGAGCAGTACTTC.

The rearrangement joins TRBV7-9 to TRBJ1-1; a weak D match, TRBD1 (5 bases). Germline V gene sequence: CDR1 SEHNR, CDR2 FQNEAQ (reference sequence). The CDR3 is 15 residues long. Trimming shortened V by 2 bases and J by 4 bases, and 14 bases separated the two germline ends. The CDR3 region is CASSLSIGGGTEAFF. The CDR3 DNA reads TGTGCCAGCAGCTTATCGATTGGGGGAGGCACTGAAGCTTTCTTT.

The chain employs TRBV9 and TRBJ1-4, with 7 positions matching TRBD1. This CDR3 has 16 residues. Losses at the gene ends were 4 bases for V and 3 bases for J; bases not matched to a gene: 9. Germline V gives CDR1 SGDLS, CDR2 YYNGEE. The CDR3 coding sequence is TGTGCCAGCAGCCTAGACCATGGGACAGCTAATGAAAAACTGTTTTTT. It translates to CASSLDHGTANEKLFF.

This chain joins TRBV5-1 and TRBJ1-4; 10 positions agree with TRBD1. Unmatched junction bases numbered 5, after V lost 4 bases and J lost 8 bases. This CDR3 has 14 residues. The germline V gene has CDR1 SGHRS and CDR2 YFSETQ. In nucleotides, the CDR3 is TGCGCCAGCAGCCTGGGGGACAGGGGAGAAAAACTGTTTTTT. This sequence encodes CASSLGDRGEKLFF.

The V call is TRBV3-1 (or the pseudogene TRBV3-2), the J call TRBJ1-2; 7 bases align to TRBD1. CDR1 is LGHDT and CDR2 is YNNKEL in the germline V gene (reference sequence). Trimming removed 0 bases from V and 4 bases from J; junction bases left unmatched: 17. CDR3 length equals 19 residues. DNA of the CDR3: TGTGCCAGCAGCCAAGAACGGGGACAGCTTAATAAGAACCTCTATGGCTACACCTTC. Translating it yields CASSQERGQLNKNLYGYTF.

The chain recombines TRBV2 with TRBJ1-1, with a tentative D call TRBD1 (6 bases). Germline CDR1 and CDR2: SNHLY and FYNNEI. The CDR3 extends over 14 amino acids. V lost 3 bases and J 2 bases, leaving 10 bases between the germline ends. CDR3 DNA: TGTGCCAGCAGTGACACACAGGGAAACACTGAAGCTTTCTTT. Protein: CASSDTQGNTEAFF.